This TCR beta chain was sequenced for a study of blood T cell repertoires in COVID-19. Across the study: Spain, Italy and the United States supplied samples that represented acute and convalescent COVID-19. PBMCs, B-cell-depleted T cells, or T cells were the source of the cDNA or gDNA that made up the material.

As processed by the authors: Amplifying reference gene primers gave estimates of nucleated cell counts. The repertoire was sequenced with immunoSEQ multiplex PCR; TCRdb's copy has only in-frame clones and lacks some. V, J and clone size reflect that table, while D and trimming were determined from the DNA. The sample shows 55,000 to 65,000 clones, around 90% of them seen only once. This CDR3 contains 14 residues. The V gene lost 1 base and the J gene lost 6 bases, with 11 bases spanning the gap. Germline CDR1 is LGHDT and CDR2 is YNNKEL (reference sequence). The chain is built from TRBV3-1 (or the pseudogene TRBV3-2) and TRBJ2-3; D unclear. The TCR was taken from an elderly woman with active COVID-19. The material sequenced was peripheral blood. The DNA of the CDR3 is TGTGCCAGCAGCCAAGGAGCAGCGTATGATACGCAGTATTTT. Residues: CASSQGAAYDTQYF.